This T cell receptor (beta chain) stems from a study of cytomegalovirus exposure and HLA in healthy donors. Researchers ran the PCR with 60 Vbeta and 13 Jbeta primers. The method was immunoSEQ multiplex PCR; TCRdb's version includes in-frame clones alone and lacks a portion of them. The table has about 98,000 clones, around 75% seen once; the top ten hold roughly 9.7%. The CDR3 runs 15 residues. The germline V gene encodes CDR1 SGHAT and CDR2 FQNNGV. The V gene lost 3 bases and the J gene lost 3 bases, with 15 bases spanning the gap. Study-level findings and limits: Serostatus for CMV was the only available immune exposure information.

Only one count was recorded for this clone. What it binds is unknown. The specimen was PBMCs. J is TRBJ2-7 and V is TRBV11-2, with D maybe TRBD1 (6 bases). The sequence derives from a man between 18 and 29 years old in good health and CMV-seropositive. Written as DNA, the CDR3 is TGTGCCAGCAGCTTTGAGGTGGGGGCGTTCTACGAGCAGTACTTC. It codes for CASSFEVGAFYEQYF.